This is a list of T cell receptor beta chains from one sample in a study of OX40 agonist ivuxolimab in advanced cancers. Profiling relied on immunoSEQ multiplex PCR, and the TCRdb table lists in-frame clones only, not all of them. The sample has 30,000 to 45,000 clones, about 88% seen once. Here the sequenced sample was CD4+ or CD8+ T cells sorted from blood, taken in a trial of the OX40 agonist ivuxolimab. The receptors come from an adult with an advanced solid tumor such as melanoma, head and neck, liver or kidney cancer. Each CDR3 is given with its conserved first and last residue.

J gene,V gene,CDR3 protein
TRBJ1-2,TRBV29-1,CSVVWGNYGYTF
TRBJ2-2,TRBV27,CASSVDRGTGELFF
TRBJ2-7,TRBV27,CASSSKGTAVQYF
TRBJ1-6,TRBV5-1,CASSLYGEYNSPLHF
TRBJ2-7,TRBV5-1,CASSRDRGGSYEQYF
TRBJ2-6,TRBV19,CASSMGPQHVLTF
TRBJ1-4,TRBV4-1,CASSPLNEKLFF
TRBJ1-1,TRBV5-1,CASSFRGVNTEAFF
TRBJ2-4,TRBV28,CASSSPGRGPKGNIQYF
TRBJ2-2,TRBV28,CASSLAMGGVNTGELFF
TRBJ2-1,TRBV11-2,CASSPRKAGDLEQFF
TRBJ1-2,TRBV7-8,CASSLRTTGQSNYGYTF